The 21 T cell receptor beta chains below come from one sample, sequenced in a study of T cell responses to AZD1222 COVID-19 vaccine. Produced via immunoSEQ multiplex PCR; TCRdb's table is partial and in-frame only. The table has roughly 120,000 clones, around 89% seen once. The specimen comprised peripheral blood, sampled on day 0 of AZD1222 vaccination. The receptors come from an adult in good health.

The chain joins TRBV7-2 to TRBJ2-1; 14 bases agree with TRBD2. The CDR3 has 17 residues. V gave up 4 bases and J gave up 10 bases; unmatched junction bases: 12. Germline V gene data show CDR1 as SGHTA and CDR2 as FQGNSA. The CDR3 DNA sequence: TGTGCCAGCAGCTCGTTACGACTAGCGGGGGGGCTGGGGGAGCAGTTCTTC. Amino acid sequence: CASSSLRLAGGLGEQFF.

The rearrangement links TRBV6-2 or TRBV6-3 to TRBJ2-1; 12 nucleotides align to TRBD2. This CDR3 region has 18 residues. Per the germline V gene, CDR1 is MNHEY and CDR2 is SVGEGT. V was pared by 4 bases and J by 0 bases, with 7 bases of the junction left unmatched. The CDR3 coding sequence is TGTGCCAGCAGTTCCCTAGGACTAGCGGGGATCTCCTACAATGAGCAGTTCTTC. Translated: CASSSLGLAGISYNEQFF.

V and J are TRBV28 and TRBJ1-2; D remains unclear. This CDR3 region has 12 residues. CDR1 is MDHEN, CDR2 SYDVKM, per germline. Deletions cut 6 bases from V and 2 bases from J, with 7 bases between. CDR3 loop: CASSNSNYGYTF. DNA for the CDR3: TGTGCCAGCAGCAACAGCAACTATGGCTACACCTTC.

This CDR3 is CASTPRRTSTQYF. Here the CDR3 DNA reads TGTGCCAGCACCCCACGAAGAACAAGTACGCAGTATTTT. J is TRBJ2-3 and V is TRBV5-8, with D hard to call. The germline gives CDR1 SGHTS, CDR2 YDEGEE. The CDR3 has 13 residues. V lost 6 bases to trimming and J lost 8 bases, with 16 bases between them.

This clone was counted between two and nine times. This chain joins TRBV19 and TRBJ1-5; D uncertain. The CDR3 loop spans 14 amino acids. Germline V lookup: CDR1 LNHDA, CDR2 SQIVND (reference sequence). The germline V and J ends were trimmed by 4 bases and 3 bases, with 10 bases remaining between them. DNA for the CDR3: TGTGCCAGTAGTACCCATACGGACAATCAGCCCCAGCATTTT. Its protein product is CASSTHTDNQPQHF. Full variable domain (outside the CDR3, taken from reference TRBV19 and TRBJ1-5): DGGITQSPKYLFRKEGQNVTLSCEQNLNHDAMYWYRQDPGQGLRLIYYSQIVNDFQKGDIAEGYSVSREKKESFPLTVTSAQKNPTAFYLCASSTHTDNQPQHFGDGTRLSIL.

The CDR3 reads CASSPQLNTEAFF. The DNA for the CDR3 is TGCGCCAGCAGCCCGCAACTGAACACTGAAGCTTTCTTT. The chain carries TRBV4-1 and TRBJ1-1, with D hard to call. The V gene's germline CDR1 is MGHRA and CDR2 YSYEKL. The CDR3 is made up of 13 amino acids. V was shortened by 4 bases and J by 0 bases, with 6 bases between the two germline ends.

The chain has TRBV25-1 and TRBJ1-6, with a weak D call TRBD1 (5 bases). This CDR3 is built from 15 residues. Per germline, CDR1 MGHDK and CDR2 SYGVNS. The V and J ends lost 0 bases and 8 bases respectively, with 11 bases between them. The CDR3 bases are TGTGCCAGCAGTGAATACGGCAGGGCAGATTCACCCCTCCACTTT. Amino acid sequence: CASSEYGRADSPLHF.

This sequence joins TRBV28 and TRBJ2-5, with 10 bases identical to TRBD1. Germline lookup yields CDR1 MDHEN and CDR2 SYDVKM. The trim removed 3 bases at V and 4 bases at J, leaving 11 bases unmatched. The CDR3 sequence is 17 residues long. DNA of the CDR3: TGTGCCAGCAGTTTGCCCCTACGACAGGGGGCGGGAGAGACCCAGTACTTC. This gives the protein CASSLPLRQGAGETQYF. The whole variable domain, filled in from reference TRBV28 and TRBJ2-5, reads DVKVTQSSRYLVKRTGEKVFLECVQDMDHENMFWYRQDPGLGLRLIYFSYDVKMKEKGDIPEGYSVSREKKERFSLILESASTNQTSMYLCASSLPLRQGAGETQYFGPGTRLLVL.

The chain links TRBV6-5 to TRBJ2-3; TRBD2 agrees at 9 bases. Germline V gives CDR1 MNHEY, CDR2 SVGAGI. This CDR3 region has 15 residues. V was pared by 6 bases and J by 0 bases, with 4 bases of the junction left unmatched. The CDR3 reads CASRDSGGSTDTQYF. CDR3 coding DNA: TGTGCCAGCAGGGACAGCGGGGGGAGCACAGATACGCAGTATTTT.

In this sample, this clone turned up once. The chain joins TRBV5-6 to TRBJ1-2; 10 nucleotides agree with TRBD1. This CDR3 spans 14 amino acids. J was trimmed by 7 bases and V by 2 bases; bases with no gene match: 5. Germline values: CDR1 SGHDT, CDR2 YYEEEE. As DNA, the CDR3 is TGTGCCAGCAGCTTAGGACAGGGGGGGATTGGCTACACCTTC. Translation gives CASSLGQGGIGYTF. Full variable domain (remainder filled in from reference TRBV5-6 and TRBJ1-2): DAGVTQSPTHLIKTRGQQVTLRCSPKSGHDTVSWYQQALGQGPQFIFQYYEEEERQRGNFPDRFSGHQFPNYSSELNVNALLLGDSALYLCASSLGQGGIGYTFGSGTRLTVV.

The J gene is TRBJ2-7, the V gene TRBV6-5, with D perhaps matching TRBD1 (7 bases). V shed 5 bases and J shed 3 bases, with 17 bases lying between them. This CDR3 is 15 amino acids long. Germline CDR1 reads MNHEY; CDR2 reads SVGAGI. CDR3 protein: CASSNLGRGDYEQYF. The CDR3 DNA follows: TGTGCCAGCAGTAATTTGGGCAGGGGGGACTACGAGCAGTACTTC.

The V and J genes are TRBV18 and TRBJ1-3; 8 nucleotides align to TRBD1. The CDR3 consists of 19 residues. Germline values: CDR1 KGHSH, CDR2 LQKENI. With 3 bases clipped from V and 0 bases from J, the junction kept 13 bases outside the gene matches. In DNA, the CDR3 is TGTGCCAGCTCACCTAACTCCGGGACAGGCAGCCTCTCTGGAAACACCATATATTTT. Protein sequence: CASSPNSGTGSLSGNTIYF.

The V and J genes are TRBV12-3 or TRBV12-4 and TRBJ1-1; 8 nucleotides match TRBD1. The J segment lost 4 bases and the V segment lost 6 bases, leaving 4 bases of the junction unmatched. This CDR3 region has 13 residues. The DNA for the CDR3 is TGTGCCAGCAGCACACAGGGGGGCACTGAAGCTTTCTTT. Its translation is CASSTQGGTEAFF.

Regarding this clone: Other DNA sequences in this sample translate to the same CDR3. CDR3 residues: CASSPGLNTEAFF. The DNA of the CDR3 is TGTGCCAGCTCACCAGGGTTGAACACTGAAGCTTTCTTT. The chain uses TRBV18 and TRBJ1-1; D remains ambiguous. Germline-derived CDR1 and CDR2 are KGHSH and LQKENI. V lost 2 bases and J lost 0, with 4 bases in between. The length of the CDR3 is 13 residues.

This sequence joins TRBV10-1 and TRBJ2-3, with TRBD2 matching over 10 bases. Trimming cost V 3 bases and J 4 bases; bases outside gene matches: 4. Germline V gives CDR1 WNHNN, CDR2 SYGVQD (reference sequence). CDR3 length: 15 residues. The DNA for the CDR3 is TGCGCCAGCAGTGACCCTAGCGGGGGATCAGATACGCAGTATTTT. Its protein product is CASSDPSGGSDTQYF.

The CDR3 DNA follows: TGTGCCAGCAGTTTTGCGGGGTCCTATGGCTACACCTTC. Translated, it gives CASSFAGSYGYTF. The chain has TRBV12-3 or TRBV12-4 and TRBJ1-2, with no clear D. V lost 3 bases to trimming and J lost 4 bases, with 9 bases between them. The CDR3 has 13 amino acids.

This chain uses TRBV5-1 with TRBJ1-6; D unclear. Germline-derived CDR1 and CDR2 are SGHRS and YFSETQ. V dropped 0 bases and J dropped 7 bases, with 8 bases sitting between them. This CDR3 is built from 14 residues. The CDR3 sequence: CASSLVVGNSPLHF. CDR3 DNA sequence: TGCGCCAGCAGCTTGGTAGTCGGGAATTCACCCCTCCACTTT.

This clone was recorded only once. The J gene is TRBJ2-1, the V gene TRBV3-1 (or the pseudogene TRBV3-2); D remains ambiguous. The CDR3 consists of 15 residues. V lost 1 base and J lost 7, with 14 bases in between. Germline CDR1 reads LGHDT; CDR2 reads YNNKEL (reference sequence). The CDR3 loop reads CASSQASLTWNEQFF. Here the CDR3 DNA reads TGTGCCAGCAGCCAAGCGAGTCTGACGTGGAATGAGCAGTTCTTC.

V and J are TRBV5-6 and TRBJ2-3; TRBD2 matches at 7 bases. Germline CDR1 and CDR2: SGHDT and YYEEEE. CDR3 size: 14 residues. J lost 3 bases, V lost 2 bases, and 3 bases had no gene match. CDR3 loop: CASSFWEGTDTQYF. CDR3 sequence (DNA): TGTGCCAGCAGCTTTTGGGAGGGGACAGATACGCAGTATTTT.

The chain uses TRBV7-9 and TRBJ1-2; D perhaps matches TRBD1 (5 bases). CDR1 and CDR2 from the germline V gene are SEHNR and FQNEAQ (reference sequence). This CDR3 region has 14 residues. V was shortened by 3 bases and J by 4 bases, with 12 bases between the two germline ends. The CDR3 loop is CASSFTGIAYGYTF. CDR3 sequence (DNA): TGTGCCAGCAGCTTTACAGGAATAGCCTATGGCTACACCTTC.

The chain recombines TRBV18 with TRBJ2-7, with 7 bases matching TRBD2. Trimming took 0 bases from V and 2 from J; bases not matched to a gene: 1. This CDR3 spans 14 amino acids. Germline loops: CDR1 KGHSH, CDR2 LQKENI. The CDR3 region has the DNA TGTGCCAGCTCACCACCGGGAGGGCCCTACGAGCAGTACTTC. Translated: CASSPPGGPYEQYF.